Listed below are T cell receptor beta chains from one sample, sequenced in a study of blood T cell repertoires in COVID-19. The assay was immunoSEQ multiplex PCR, and TCRdb's table has in-frame clones only and misses some. The table records about 130,000 clones, over 80% of them present only once. The sequencing input was PBMCs or T cells enriched from blood (not recorded which). Receptor source: a man aged 30 to 39 who had recovered from COVID-19. CDR3s include the opening cysteine and the closing phenylalanine or tryptophan. The D gene is left open where the match is weak. The size entry is marked missing in some rows and otherwise reads once, few, many or a size class.

>.|TRBJ1-1|.|TRBV19
TGTGCCAGTAGTATAGGTCGCACTGAAGCTTTCTTT
CASSIGRTEAFF
>.|TRBJ1-6|.|TRBV28
TGTGCCAGCAGTTGGGGGGACGATAATTCACCCCTCCACTTT
CASSWGDDNSPLHF
>TRBD1|TRBJ1-1|.|TRBV6-5
TGTGCCAGCAGTTACCTCGAGACAGGGGCCAACACTGAAGCTTTCTTT
CASSYLETGANTEAFF
>TRBD2|TRBJ2-3|.|TRBV3-1/TRBV3-2
TGTGCCAGCACCTCCAGACTAGCAGCTGGCACAGATACGCAGTATTTT
CASTSRLAAGTDTQYF
>.|TRBJ2-2|.|TRBV11-2
TGTGCCAGCAGCTTAGATCGGCGGAGGGTCGGGACCGGGGAGCTGTTTTTT
CASSLDRRRVGTGELFF
>.|TRBJ1-5|.|TRBV7-9
TGTGCCAGCAGCTTAGGCCCTGAGGGCAATCAGCCCCAGCATTTT
CASSLGPEGNQPQHF
>TRBD2|TRBJ2-1|.|TRBV10-3
TGTGCCACCGGGACTAGCGGAAACAATGAGCAGTTCTTC
CATGTSGNNEQFF
>TRBD2|TRBJ2-3|.|TRBV4-2
TGTGCCAGCAGCCAAGTAGCGGGAGCTGATACGCAGTATTTT
CASSQVAGADTQYF
>.|TRBJ2-1|.|TRBV9
TGTGCCAGCAGCGTCAGTCCGACCTACAATGAGCAGTTCTTC
CASSVSPTYNEQFF
>.|TRBJ2-1|.|TRBV30
TGTGCCTGGAGTGGGGGGGATAGCACCTACAATGAGCAGTTCTTC
CAWSGGDSTYNEQFF
>.|TRBJ1-1|.|TRBV4-1
TGCGCCAGCAGCCAAGGAGTCGCGGCGGGAGAGGAATCTGGGGCTTTCTTT
CASSQGVAAGEESGAFF
>.|TRBJ2-3|.|TRBV7-3
TGTGCCAGCAGCTCCCCCGGGACAGATACGCAGTATTTT
CASSSPGTDTQYF
>.|TRBJ2-1|.|TRBV11-3
TGTGCCAGCAGCCGAGGGGGGGACAATGAGCAGTTCTTC
CASSRGGDNEQFF
>TRBD1|TRBJ1-2|few|TRBV4-2
TGTGCCAGCGGAACCTTAGGGGGACAGGGCTATGGCTACACCTTC
CASGTLGGQGYGYTF
>.|TRBJ1-4|few|TRBV10-1
TGCGCCAGCAGTGAGTCGGAAGAGGGACTGTTTTTT
CASSESEEGLFF
>.|TRBJ2-7|.|TRBV7-2
TGTGCCAGCAGCTTAGGACTAGTTGAGCAGTACTTC
CASSLGLVEQYF
>TRBD1|TRBJ1-5|.|TRBV4-1
TGCGCCAGCAGCCCAGGACAGGGGACAGGGCAATTCAATCAGCCCCAGCATTTT
CASSPGQGTGQFNQPQHF
>TRBD2|TRBJ2-7|.|TRBV5-6
TGTGCCAGCAGCGTCAGACTAGCGGGACAGTCCGAGCAGTACTTC
CASSVRLAGQSEQYF
>.|TRBJ1-1|.|TRBV7-9
TGTGCCAGCAGCTTGGCCGGGACTGAAGCTTTCTTT
CASSLAGTEAFF
>.|TRBJ1-2|.|TRBV11-3
TGTGCCAGCAGCTGCCGGGGCAGGGAGGACTATGGCTACACCTTC
CASSCRGREDYGYTF
>TRBD1|TRBJ1-6|.|TRBV27
TGTGCCAGCAGACCCCCGGGACAGGGAAACTCCTATAATTCACCCCTCCACTTT
CASRPPGQGNSYNSPLHF
>.|TRBJ2-6|.|TRBV5-6
TGTGCCAGCAGCCCACGGGTCCAGTCTGGGGCCAACGTCCTGACTTTC
CASSPRVQSGANVLTF
>.|TRBJ2-1|.|TRBV11-1
TGTGCCAGCAGACAGGACAAGGGGGTGCCCCACAATGAGCAGTTCTTC
CASRQDKGVPHNEQFF
>TRBD1|TRBJ1-2|.|TRBV7-3
TGTGCCAGCAGCACTGGACAGGGGGATGGCTACACCTTC
CASSTGQGDGYTF